This T cell receptor beta chain appears in the sequencing data of a study of blood T cell repertoires in COVID-19 (dated by TCRdb to the early 2020s). In the study overall: Collaborator samples came from the United States, Italy and Spain and covered acute and convalescent phases of COVID-19. The prospective study material was composed of cDNA or gDNA derived from T cells, B-cell-depleted T cells, or PBMCs. Subjects who had been exposed to COVID-19, were actively infected with it, or had recovered from it provided the deeply sampled blood TCRbeta repertoires that made up the dataset. Where available, HLA class I and class II types were obtained from metadata supplied by the sample provider rather than from assay-based typing. The repertoires were released in a freely available public database meant as a resource for research on the immune response to SARS-CoV-2. Nearly every sample came with metadata listing a de-identified subject ID, COVID-19 status, age in years and sex. Samples were obtained from the ongoing ImmuneRACE study (first 160 participants) and from 1,254 subjects provided by 6 global collaborators.

What the research found in general, with its limitations: The quantity of clinical and demographic metadata differed by source and by participant and was supplied without curation.

TCRbeta CDR3 regions were amplified from genomic DNA by means of the immunoSEQ Assay, a bias-controlled multiplex PCR. The original pipeline was this. The number of nucleated cells in each sample was estimated by amplification of reference gene primers within the assay. To quantify the absolute abundance of each unique TCRbeta CDR3 rearrangement, sequence reads were collapsed and filtered. Productive Simpson clonality was computed per sample as the square root of Simpson's diversity index over productive rearrangements. Here the immuneACCESS table is served through TCRdb, limited to in-frame sequences with V and J called. Missing clones are a known gap in these copies; in checked studies unresolved V genes cover under half, and the rest lacks a known reason. That table gives V, J and clone size, and the DNA gave D and trimming. Here the sample has fewer than 70,000 clones; 88% occur a single time. The leading ten clones occupy 3.5% to 5% of the sample.

A note on this clone: No antigen is known for it. Within one base of it there is no much larger clone, and no base qualities were kept.

Collaborating institutions collected whole blood in K2EDTA tubes following their own protocols. Collaborator samples were shipped for TCRbeta analysis as frozen whole blood, isolated PBMCs, or DNA extracted from either sample type. Counted from cysteine to phenylalanine, this CDR3 has 19 amino acids. Only CDR3 DNA is held: 57 bases, read in frame from base 1. CDR1 and CDR2, per the germline V gene (reference sequence), are LGHDT and YNNKEL. V loses 0 bases at its end and J loses 3 bases; junction bases beyond the gene matches: 17. This receptor chain uses TRBV3-1 (or the pseudogene TRBV3-2) and TRBJ2-7; a stretch of 7 junction bases matches TRBD2. This receptor was obtained from a human donor in a cohort sampled during active COVID-19. The specimen was peripheral blood. The DNA sequence is TGTGCCAGCAGCCAAGATAGTCGCACACCCGGGGAGGGAAGCTACGAGCAGTACTTC. It encodes CASSQDSRTPGEGSYEQYF.